The entry that follows covers one T cell receptor (beta chain) sequence. The data derive from a study of radiotherapy plus CTLA-4 blockade in lung cancer. The CDR3 contains 16 residues. Germline V CDR1 and CDR2: SGHRS, YFSETQ. V gave up 7 bases and J gave up 1 base; unmatched junction bases: 10. This table comes from immunoSEQ multiplex PCR, and its TCRdb copy is limited to in-frame clones, with some not included. This sample has about 45,000 clones, with roughly two thirds found just once. This TCR was recovered from a human donor with non-small cell lung cancer who had a complete response to radiotherapy plus ipilimumab. Sample: peripheral blood, taken from a patient treated with radiotherapy plus ipilimumab. V usage is TRBV5-1 and J usage is TRBJ2-3; TRBD1 matches 9 bases. The CDR3 is CASYNTGQGGTDTQYF. In DNA form, the CDR3 reads TGCGCCAGCTATAATACGGGACAGGGTGGCACAGATACGCAGTATTTT.